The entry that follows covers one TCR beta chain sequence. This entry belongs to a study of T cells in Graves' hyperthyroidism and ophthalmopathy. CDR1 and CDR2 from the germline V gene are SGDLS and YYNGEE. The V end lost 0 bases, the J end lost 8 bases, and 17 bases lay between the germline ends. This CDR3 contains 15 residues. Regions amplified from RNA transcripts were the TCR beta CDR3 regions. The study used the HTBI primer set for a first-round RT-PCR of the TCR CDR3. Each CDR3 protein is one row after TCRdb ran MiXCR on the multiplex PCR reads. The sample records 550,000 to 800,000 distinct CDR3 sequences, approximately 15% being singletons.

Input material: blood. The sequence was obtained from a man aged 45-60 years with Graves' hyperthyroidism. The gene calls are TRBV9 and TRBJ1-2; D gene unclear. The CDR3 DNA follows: TGTGCCAGCAGCGTAGCTGGGGAGAGGTTTGGGGGCTACACCTTC. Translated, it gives CASSVAGERFGGYTF.